The next 21 T cell receptor beta chains were all read from a single sample in a study of cytotoxic CD8 clonotypes in ibrutinib-treated CLL. Sequencing was performed with immunoSEQ multiplex PCR; in TCRdb, only in-frame clones are kept and a portion is missing. The repertoire holds 12,000 or so clones, with around 80% as singletons. This specimen consisted of PBMCs, obtained at disease progression, from a patient treated with ibrutinib. The receptors come from a human donor with chronic lymphocytic leukemia.

The genes are TRBV6-5 and TRBJ2-7; D may be TRBD1 (5 bases). With 5 bases removed from V and 7 bases from J, the gap between germline ends came to 21 bases. The CDR3 totals 15 residues. Germline V lookup: CDR1 MNHEY, CDR2 SVGAGI. The CDR3: CASSGDSFSYREQYF. CDR3 nucleotide sequence: TGTGCCAGCAGTGGCGACAGTTTCTCCTACAGGGAGCAGTACTTC.

The chain has TRBV10-1 and TRBJ2-1; 8 bases agree with TRBD2. Per germline, CDR1 WNHNN and CDR2 SYGVQD (reference sequence). Trimming took 7 bases from V and 8 from J; bases not matched to a gene: 7. This CDR3 contains 13 residues. CDR3 region: CASMAGGGYEQFF. The CDR3 region has the DNA TGCGCCAGCATGGCGGGAGGAGGGTATGAGCAGTTCTTC.

This chain links TRBV30 with TRBJ2-3; 9 bases match TRBD1. The germline V gene has CDR1 GTSNPN and CDR2 SVGIG (reference sequence). V lost 7 bases, J lost 4 bases, and 9 bases stayed unmatched. The CDR3 has 14 amino acids. The CDR3 DNA is TGTGCCTCGACAGGGGGTCCTGGGGCAGATACGCAGTATTTT. It codes for CASTGGPGADTQYF.

The rearrangement uses TRBV6-6 and TRBJ2-2; 7 bases are shared with TRBD2. Germline values: CDR1 MNHNY, CDR2 SVGAGI (reference sequence). The CDR3 extends over 16 amino acids. V dropped 4 bases and J dropped 5; count of bases not matched to a gene: 10. The CDR3 reads CASSSGRGSGTGELFF. CDR3 nucleotide sequence: TGTGCCAGCAGTTCCGGACGGGGTAGCGGGACCGGGGAGCTGTTTTTT.

In this sample, this clone turned up a few times. The chain links TRBV4-3 to TRBJ1-4; 7 positions match TRBD1. The CDR3 contains 15 residues. V shed 1 base and J 7 bases; nucleotides not matched to a gene: 6. Germline V gene lookup returns CDR1 LGHNA and CDR2 YSLEER. Here the CDR3 DNA reads TGCGCCAGCAGCCAAGTAAAGGGGGCTGTTGAAAAACTGTTTTTT. It specifies CASSQVKGAVEKLFF.

J is TRBJ2-2 and V is TRBV7-2; D perhaps matches TRBD2 (6 bases). V was shortened by 4 bases and J by 6 bases, with 12 bases between the two germline ends. Germline V lookup: CDR1 SGHTA, CDR2 FQGNSA. This CDR3 comprises 14 residues. CDR3 amino acids: CASSSGLDPGELFF. The DNA of the CDR3 is TGTGCCAGCAGCTCGGGACTGGACCCCGGGGAGCTGTTTTTT.

The V call is TRBV18, the J call TRBJ2-3; TRBD1 might be the D (6 bases). With 3 bases removed from V and 2 bases from J, the gap between germline ends came to 15 bases. The germline V gene has CDR1 KGHSH and CDR2 LQKENI. CDR3 length: 16 residues. The CDR3 here is CASSPGHRANTDTQYF. The CDR3 nucleotides read TGTGCCAGCTCACCGGGCCACAGGGCGAACACAGATACGCAGTATTTT.

V and J are TRBV5-6 and TRBJ2-2, with a tentative D call TRBD1 (5 bases). The CDR3 extends over 16 amino acids. CDR1 and CDR2 (germline): SGHDT, YYEEEE. V dropped 7 bases and J dropped 1 base, with 17 bases sitting between them. CDR3 loop: CASGSATVLNTGELFF. In DNA, the CDR3 is TGTGCCAGCGGTTCGGCGACAGTACTGAACACCGGGGAGCTGTTTTTT.

This clone turned up a few times. The V and J genes are TRBV5-1 and TRBJ1-2; tentatively, D is TRBD1 (5 bases). V was pared by 0 bases and J by 2 bases, with 8 bases between. Per the germline V gene, CDR1 is SGHRS and CDR2 is YFSETQ. The CDR3 contains 14 residues. This CDR3 reads CASSLGDGNYGYTF. CDR3 sequence (DNA): TGCGCCAGCAGCTTGGGGGACGGAAACTATGGCTACACCTTC.

This chain joins TRBV6-4 and TRBJ2-1; a weak D match, TRBD1 (5 bases). Per the germline V gene, CDR1 is MRHNA and CDR2 is SNTAGT. V gave up 6 bases and J gave up 8 bases, with 14 bases separating them. This CDR3 is built from 13 residues. The CDR3 DNA reads as TGTGCCAGCAGCCGAGACCAGGGATATGAGCAGTTCTTC. As protein: CASSRDQGYEQFF.

The chain has TRBV5-1 and TRBJ1-2; the D is unclear. From germline, CDR1 is SGHRS and CDR2 YFSETQ. The CDR3 extends over 14 amino acids. V lost 4 bases, J lost 4 bases, and 14 bases lay in between. Here the CDR3 reads CASSTSGSAYGYTF. The CDR3 DNA follows: TGCGCCAGCAGCACGTCGGGGTCAGCCTATGGCTACACCTTC.

The rearrangement joins TRBV6-1 to TRBJ2-7; 8 nucleotides align to TRBD2. V was pared by 2 bases and J by 2 bases, with 2 bases of the junction left unmatched. The CDR3 is made up of 14 amino acids. Germline V gene data show CDR1 as MNHNS and CDR2 as SASEGT. CDR3 in amino acids: CASSESREAYEQYF. CDR3 coding DNA: TGTGCCAGCAGTGAATCGCGGGAGGCCTACGAGCAGTACTTC.

The J gene is TRBJ2-5, the V gene TRBV6-6; possibly TRBD1 for D (5 bases). Germline V gives CDR1 MNHNY, CDR2 SVGAGI (reference sequence). V was shortened by 7 bases and J by 1 base, with 13 bases between the two germline ends. The CDR3 contains 14 residues. CDR3 sequence (DNA): TGTGCCAGCAAGGTCAGGGCTACCCAAGAGACCCAGTACTTC. Amino acid sequence: CASKVRATQETQYF.

The V call is TRBV2, the J call TRBJ2-6; D assignment may be TRBD1 or TRBD2 (5 bases each). Between the trimmed V and J ends, which lost 7 bases and 0 bases, there was a span of 19 bases. The CDR3 sequence is 18 residues long. Germline values: CDR1 SNHLY, CDR2 FYNNEI. Written as DNA, the CDR3 is TGTGCCAGCATGGTGAGGGGTATAGGATCCTCTGGGGCCAACGTCCTGACTTTC. Amino acids: CASMVRGIGSSGANVLTF.

This clone appeared a few times. The rearrangement joins TRBV4-1 to TRBJ2-6, with TRBD2 matching over 7 bases. The CDR3 totals 18 residues. V trimming: 5 bases; J trimming: 2 bases; junction bases outside the gene matches: 12. The V gene's germline CDR1 is MGHRA and CDR2 YSYEKL. In DNA form, the CDR3 reads TGCGCCAGCAGCTCTGGAGGAGCCCGGGAGGCTGGGGCCAACGTCCTGACTTTC. Its protein is CASSSGGAREAGANVLTF.

This sequence joins TRBV7-3 and TRBJ2-7; 9 bases agree with TRBD2. The J segment lost 6 bases and the V segment lost 5 bases, leaving 8 bases of the junction unmatched. The CDR3 is 14 residues long. The germline V gene has CDR1 SGHTA and CDR2 FQGTGA. The CDR3 nucleotides are TGTGCCAGCAGCCTTCAAGCGGGAGGCGCCGAGCAGTACTTC. It is translated as CASSLQAGGAEQYF.

The chain carries TRBV29-1 and TRBJ2-3; no definite D call. V lost 3 bases, J lost 2 bases, and 6 bases lay in between. CDR1 SQVTM and CDR2 ANQGSEA come from the germline V gene. The CDR3 totals 12 residues. The CDR3 coding sequence is TGCAGCGTTGACGGTACCACAGATACGCAGTATTTT. The encoded protein is CSVDGTTDTQYF.

This chain joins TRBV5-4 and TRBJ2-7; 9 positions agree with TRBD2. The CDR3 is 15 residues long. Germline trimming cut 4 bases from V and 4 bases from J; bases unmatched to any gene: 9. Per germline, CDR1 SGHNT and CDR2 YYREEE (reference sequence). CDR3 residues: CASSPRMAGGYEQYF. DNA of the CDR3: TGTGCCAGCAGCCCGCGGATGGCGGGAGGGTACGAGCAGTACTTC. Based on the CDR3 plus reference TRBV5-4 and TRBJ2-7, the full variable domain is ETGVTQSPTHLIKTRGQQVTLRCSSQSGHNTVSWYQQALGQGPQFIFQYYREEENGRGNFPPRFSGLQFPNYSSELNVNALELDDSALYLCASSPRMAGGYEQYFGPGTRLTVT.

The chain employs TRBV28 and TRBJ1-4, with D possibly being TRBD1 (6 bases). The CDR3 sequence is 11 residues long. Per the germline V gene, CDR1 is MDHEN and CDR2 is SYDVKM. V shed 2 bases and J shed 12 bases, with 7 bases lying between them. The CDR3 nucleotides read TGTGCCAGCAGTTTAAACAGGGAACTGTTTTTT. Translation: CASSLNRELFF. Variable domain in full (rest from reference TRBV28 and TRBJ1-4): DVKVTQSSRYLVKRTGEKVFLECVQDMDHENMFWYRQDPGLGLRLIYFSYDVKMKEKGDIPEGYSVSREKKERFSLILESASTNQTSMYLCASSLNRELFFGSGTQLSVL.

The V call is TRBV7-3, the J call TRBJ2-1; TRBD2 matches at 11 bases. The CDR3 sequence is 15 residues long. V dropped 4 bases and J dropped 3; count of bases not matched to a gene: 2. The germline gives CDR1 SGHTA, CDR2 FQGTGA. CDR3 nucleotides: TGTGCCAGCAGCTCCGGACTAGCGGGCTACAATGAGCAGTTCTTC. Protein sequence: CASSSGLAGYNEQFF.

The chain carries TRBV7-6 and TRBJ2-1; D might be TRBD2 (5 bases). The V gene's germline CDR1 is SGHVS and CDR2 FNYEAQ. The germline V and J ends were trimmed by 5 bases and 9 bases, with 14 bases remaining between them. The CDR3 is 13 residues long. CDR3 DNA sequence: TGTGCCAGCAGCGCGGAGGTAGAGGGTGAGCAGTTCTTC. Its translation: CASSAEVEGEQFF. Looking up the rest from reference TRBV7-6 and TRBJ2-1 gives the full variable domain: GAGVSQSPRYKVTKRGQDVALRCDPISGHVSLYWYRQALGQGPEFLTYFNYEAQQDKSGLPNDRFSAERPEGSISTLTIQRTEQRDSAMYRCASSAEVEGEQFFGPGTRLTVL.